Sequencing of this T cell receptor beta chain was carried out in a study of vaccination and CD4 T cells after COVID-19. Study-wide findings and caveats: Median SARS-CoV-2-reactive clonotype numbers went from roughly 19 to 38; this increase was not significant.

Concerning this clonotype: Its matching antigen is unknown.

TCRdb used MiXCR to reprocess the PCR reads, holding one entry per CDR3 protein. The sample lists about 18,000 distinct CDR3 sequences, about 60% occurring once. There are 15 residues in the CDR3. Trimming pared 6 bases from V and 6 bases from J, leaving 20 bases between. Germline-derived CDR1 and CDR2 are DFQATT and SNEGSKA (reference sequence). J is TRBJ2-2 and V is TRBV20-1; D may correspond to TRBD1 or TRBD2 (5 bases each). The TCR comes from a human donor who had recovered from COVID-19. The material sequenced was CD4+ T cells from blood, taken after SARS-CoV-2 vaccination. As DNA, the CDR3 is TGCAGTGCGCGATGGACGGGGCACCGGTCCGGGGAGCTGTTTTTT. Translated: CSARWTGHRSGELFF.